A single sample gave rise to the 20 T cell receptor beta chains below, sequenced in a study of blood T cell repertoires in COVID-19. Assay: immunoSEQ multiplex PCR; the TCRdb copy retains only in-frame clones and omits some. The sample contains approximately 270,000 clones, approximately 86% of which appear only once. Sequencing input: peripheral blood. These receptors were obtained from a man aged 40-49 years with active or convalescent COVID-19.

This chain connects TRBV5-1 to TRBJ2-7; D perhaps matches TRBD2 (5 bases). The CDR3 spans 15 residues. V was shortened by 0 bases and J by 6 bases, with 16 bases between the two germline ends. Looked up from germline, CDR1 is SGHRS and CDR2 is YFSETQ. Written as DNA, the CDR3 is TGCGCCAGCAGCTTGGTAGGAGGAACCTCCACCGAGCAGTACTTC. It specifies CASSLVGGTSTEQYF. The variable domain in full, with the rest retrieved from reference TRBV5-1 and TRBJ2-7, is KAGVTQTPRYLIKTRGQQVTLSCSPISGHRSVSWYQQTPGQGLQFLFEYFSETQRNKGNFPGRFSGRQFSNSRSEMNVSTLELGDSALYLCASSLVGGTSTEQYFGPGTRLTVT.

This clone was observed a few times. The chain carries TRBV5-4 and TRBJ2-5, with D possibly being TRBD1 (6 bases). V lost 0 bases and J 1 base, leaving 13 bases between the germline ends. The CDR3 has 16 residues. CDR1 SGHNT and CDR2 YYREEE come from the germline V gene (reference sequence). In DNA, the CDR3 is TGTGCCAGCAGCTTGGGGTACAGGGAGCCCCAAGAGACCCAGTACTTC. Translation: CASSLGYREPQETQYF.

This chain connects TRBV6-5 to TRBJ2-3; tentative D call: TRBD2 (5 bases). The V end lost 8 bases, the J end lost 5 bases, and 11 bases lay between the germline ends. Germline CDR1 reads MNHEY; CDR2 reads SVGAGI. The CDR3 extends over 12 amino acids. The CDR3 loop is CASFGVRDTQYF. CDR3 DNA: TGTGCCAGCTTCGGGGTAAGAGATACGCAGTATTTT.

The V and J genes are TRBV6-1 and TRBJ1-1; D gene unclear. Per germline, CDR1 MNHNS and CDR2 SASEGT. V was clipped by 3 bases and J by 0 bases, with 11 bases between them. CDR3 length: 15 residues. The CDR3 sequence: CASSDGLPMNTEAFF. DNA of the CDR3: TGTGCCAGCAGTGATGGCCTCCCGATGAACACTGAAGCTTTCTTT.

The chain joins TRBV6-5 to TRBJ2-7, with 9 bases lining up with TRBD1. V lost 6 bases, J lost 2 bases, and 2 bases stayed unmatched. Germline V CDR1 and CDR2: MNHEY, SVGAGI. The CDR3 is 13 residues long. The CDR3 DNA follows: TGTGCCAGCAGGGGGGACAGGGCCTACGAGCAGTACTTC. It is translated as CASRGDRAYEQYF.

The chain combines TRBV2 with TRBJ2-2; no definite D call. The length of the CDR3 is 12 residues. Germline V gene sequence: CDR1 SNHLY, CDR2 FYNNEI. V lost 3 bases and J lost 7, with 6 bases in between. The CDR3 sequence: CASSDPIGELFF. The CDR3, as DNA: TGTGCCAGCAGTGACCCCATCGGGGAGCTGTTTTTT.

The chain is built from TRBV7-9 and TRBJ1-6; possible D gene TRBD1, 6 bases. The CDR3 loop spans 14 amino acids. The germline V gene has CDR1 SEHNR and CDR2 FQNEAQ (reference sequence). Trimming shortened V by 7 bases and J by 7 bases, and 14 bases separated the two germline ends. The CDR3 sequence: CASNVGQGNSPLHF. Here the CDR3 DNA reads TGTGCCAGCAACGTGGGCCAGGGGAATTCACCCCTCCACTTT.

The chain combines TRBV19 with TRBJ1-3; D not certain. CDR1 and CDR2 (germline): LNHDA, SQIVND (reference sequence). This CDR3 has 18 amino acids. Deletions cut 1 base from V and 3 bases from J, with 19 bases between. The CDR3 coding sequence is TGTGCCAGTAGTATAGTACATCAGGTCTCTAATTTTGGAAACACCATATATTTT. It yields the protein CASSIVHQVSNFGNTIYF. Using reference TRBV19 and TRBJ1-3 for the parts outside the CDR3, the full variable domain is DGGITQSPKYLFRKEGQNVTLSCEQNLNHDAMYWYRQDPGQGLRLIYYSQIVNDFQKGDIAEGYSVSREKKESFPLTVTSAQKNPTAFYLCASSIVHQVSNFGNTIYFGEGSWLTVV.

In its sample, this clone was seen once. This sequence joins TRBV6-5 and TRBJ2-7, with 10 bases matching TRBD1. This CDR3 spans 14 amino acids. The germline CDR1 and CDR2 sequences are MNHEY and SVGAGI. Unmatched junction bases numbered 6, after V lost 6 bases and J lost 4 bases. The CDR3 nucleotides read TGTGCCAGCAGCCCGGACAGGGGGGCGTACGAGCAGTACTTC. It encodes CASSPDRGAYEQYF.

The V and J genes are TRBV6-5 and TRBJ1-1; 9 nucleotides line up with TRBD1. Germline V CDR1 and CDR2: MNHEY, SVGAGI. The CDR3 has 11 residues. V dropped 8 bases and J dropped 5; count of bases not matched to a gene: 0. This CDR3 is CASDRGTEAFF. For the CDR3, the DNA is TGTGCCAGCGACAGGGGGACTGAAGCTTTCTTT.

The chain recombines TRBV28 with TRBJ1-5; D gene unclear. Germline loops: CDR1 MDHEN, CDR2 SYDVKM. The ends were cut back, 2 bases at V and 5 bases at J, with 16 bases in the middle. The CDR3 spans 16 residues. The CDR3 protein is CASSLLGPREDQPQHF. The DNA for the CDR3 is TGTGCCAGCAGTTTACTGGGCCCGCGGGAGGATCAGCCCCAGCATTTT.

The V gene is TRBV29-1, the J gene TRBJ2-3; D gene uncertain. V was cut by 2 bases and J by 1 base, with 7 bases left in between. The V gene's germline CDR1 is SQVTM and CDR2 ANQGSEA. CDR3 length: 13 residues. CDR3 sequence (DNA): TGCAGCGTTGAAATGGCGGGCACAGATACGCAGTATTTT. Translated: CSVEMAGTDTQYF.

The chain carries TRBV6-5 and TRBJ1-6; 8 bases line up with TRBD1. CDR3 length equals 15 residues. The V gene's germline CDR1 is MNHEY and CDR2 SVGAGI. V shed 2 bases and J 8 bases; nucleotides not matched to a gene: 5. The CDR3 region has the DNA TGTGCCAGCAGTTACCAGCGGACAGGGTATTCACCCCTCCACTTT. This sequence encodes CASSYQRTGYSPLHF.

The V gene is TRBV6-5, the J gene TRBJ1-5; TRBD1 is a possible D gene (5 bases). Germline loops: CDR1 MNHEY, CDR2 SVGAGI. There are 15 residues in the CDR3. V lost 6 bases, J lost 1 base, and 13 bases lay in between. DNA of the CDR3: TGTGCCAGCAGCGAGGGGAGGGTCAGCAATCAGCCCCAGCATTTT. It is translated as CASSEGRVSNQPQHF.

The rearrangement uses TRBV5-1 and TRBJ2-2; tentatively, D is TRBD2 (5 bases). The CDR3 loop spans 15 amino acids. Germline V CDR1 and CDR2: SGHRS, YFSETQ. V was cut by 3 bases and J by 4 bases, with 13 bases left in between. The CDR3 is CASSSRTEGTGELFF. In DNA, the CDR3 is TGCGCCAGCAGCTCCCGGACTGAGGGCACCGGGGAGCTGTTTTTT.

DNA of the CDR3: TGTGCCAGCAGCTTGGGAGCCAACACTGAAGCTTTCTTT. Translating gives CASSLGANTEAFF. The V call is TRBV5-8, the J call TRBJ1-1; unclear D gene. CDR1 is SGHTS and CDR2 is YDEGEE in the germline V gene. This CDR3 has 13 amino acids. V was pared by 0 bases and J by 2 bases, with 5 bases between.

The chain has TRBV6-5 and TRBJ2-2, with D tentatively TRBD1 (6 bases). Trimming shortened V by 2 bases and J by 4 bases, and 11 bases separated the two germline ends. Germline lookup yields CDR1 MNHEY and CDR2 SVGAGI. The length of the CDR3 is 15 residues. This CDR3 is CASSYGGGFTGELFF. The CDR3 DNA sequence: TGTGCCAGCAGTTACGGTGGGGGCTTCACCGGGGAGCTGTTTTTT.

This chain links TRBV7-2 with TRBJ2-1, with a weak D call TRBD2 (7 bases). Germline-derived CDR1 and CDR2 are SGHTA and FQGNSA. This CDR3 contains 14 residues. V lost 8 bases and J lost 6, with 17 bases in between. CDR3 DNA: TGTGCCAGCTTTAGGGGGGGAGTGGGCAATGAGCAGTTCTTC. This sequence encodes CASFRGGVGNEQFF.

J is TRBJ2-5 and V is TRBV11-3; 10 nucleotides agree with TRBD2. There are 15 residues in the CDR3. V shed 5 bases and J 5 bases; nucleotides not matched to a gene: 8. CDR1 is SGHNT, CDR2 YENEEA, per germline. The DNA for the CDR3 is TGTGCCAGCAGCCCTCTAGCGGGGGAGGGGGAGACCCAGTACTTC. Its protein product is CASSPLAGEGETQYF.

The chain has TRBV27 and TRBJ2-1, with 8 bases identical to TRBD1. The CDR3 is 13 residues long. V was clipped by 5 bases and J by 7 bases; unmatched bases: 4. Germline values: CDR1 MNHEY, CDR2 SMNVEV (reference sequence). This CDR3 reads CASSNQGANEQFF. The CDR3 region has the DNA TGTGCCAGCAGTAATCAGGGGGCAAATGAGCAGTTCTTC.